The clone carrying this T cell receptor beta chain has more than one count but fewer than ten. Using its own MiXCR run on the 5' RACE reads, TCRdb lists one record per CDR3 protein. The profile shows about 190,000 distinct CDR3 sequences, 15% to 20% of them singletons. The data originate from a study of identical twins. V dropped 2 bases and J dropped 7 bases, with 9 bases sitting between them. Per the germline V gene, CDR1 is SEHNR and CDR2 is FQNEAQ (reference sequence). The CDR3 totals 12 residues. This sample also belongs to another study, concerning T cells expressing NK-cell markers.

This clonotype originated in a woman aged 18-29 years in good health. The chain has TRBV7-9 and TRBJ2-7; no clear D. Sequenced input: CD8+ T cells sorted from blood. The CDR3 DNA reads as TGTGCCAGCAGCTTACAACCCCTTGAGCAGTACTTC. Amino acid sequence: CASSLQPLEQYF. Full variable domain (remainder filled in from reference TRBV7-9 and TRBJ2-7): DTGVSQNPRHKITKRGQNVTFRCDPISEHNRLYWYRQTLGQGPEFLTYFQNEAQLEKSRLLSDRFSAERPKGSFSTLEIQRTEQGDSAMYLCASSLQPLEQYFGPGTRLTVT.